The rows below give T cell receptor beta chains drawn from one sample of a study of blood T cell repertoires in COVID-19. The method was immunoSEQ multiplex PCR; TCRdb's version includes in-frame clones alone and lacks a portion of them. Here the sample spans under 300,000 clones, more than 75% being singletons. Sequencing used peripheral blood. These TCRs come from a man older than 75 with acute or convalescent COVID-19. Each CDR3 is given with its conserved first and last residue. The D gene is left open where the match is weak. A clone size is listed for some rows: how often the clone was seen (once, few, many), or a class if it is expanded.

d_gene: -
j_gene: TRBJ2-7
v_gene: TRBV27
abundance: -
CDR3aa: CASSFSGRYEQYF

d_gene: TRBD1
j_gene: TRBJ1-5
v_gene: TRBV4-1
abundance: -
CDR3aa: CASSQYFSDRVVHQPQHF

d_gene: TRBD1
j_gene: TRBJ1-4
v_gene: TRBV3-1/TRBV3-2
abundance: few
CDR3aa: CASSPRDRGNLNEKLFF

d_gene: -
j_gene: TRBJ1-3
v_gene: TRBV28
abundance: once
CDR3aa: CASSPGGGGNTIYF

d_gene: -
j_gene: TRBJ2-5
v_gene: TRBV7-7
abundance: -
CDR3aa: CASSLNGVQTQYF

d_gene: -
j_gene: TRBJ2-5
v_gene: TRBV18
abundance: -
CDR3aa: CASSPPGLLQETQYF

d_gene: TRBD1
j_gene: TRBJ2-7
v_gene: TRBV6-6
abundance: -
CDR3aa: CASSLTGQSYYEQYF

d_gene: -
j_gene: TRBJ1-6
v_gene: TRBV14
abundance: few
CDR3aa: CASSQTTRGNSPLHF

d_gene: TRBD2
j_gene: TRBJ2-1
v_gene: TRBV7-9
abundance: -
CDR3aa: CASSRTSGSYNEQFF

d_gene: TRBD2
j_gene: TRBJ2-7
v_gene: TRBV6-5
abundance: -
CDR3aa: CASRLGLAGYEQYF

d_gene: TRBD1
j_gene: TRBJ1-1
v_gene: TRBV7-8
abundance: -
CDR3aa: CASSQTGGETEAFF

d_gene: TRBD1
j_gene: TRBJ2-7
v_gene: TRBV5-1
abundance: -
CDR3aa: CASSLGTGLSYEQYF

d_gene: -
j_gene: TRBJ1-2
v_gene: TRBV18
abundance: -
CDR3aa: CASSPRGAKSYGYTF

d_gene: TRBD2
j_gene: TRBJ2-7
v_gene: TRBV3-1/TRBV3-2
abundance: -
CDR3aa: CASSLGGGEQYF

d_gene: -
j_gene: TRBJ2-3
v_gene: TRBV9
abundance: -
CDR3aa: CASSVAPSSGDTQYF

d_gene: TRBD2
j_gene: TRBJ2-3
v_gene: TRBV4-2
abundance: -
CDR3aa: CASSPPGGGGSTDTQYF

d_gene: TRBD2
j_gene: TRBJ2-1
v_gene: TRBV19
abundance: -
CDR3aa: CASSIFRAGDNNEQFF

d_gene: TRBD2
j_gene: TRBJ2-7
v_gene: TRBV18
abundance: -
CDR3aa: CASSIGLAGVEQYF

d_gene: -
j_gene: TRBJ1-5
v_gene: TRBV5-4
abundance: -
CDR3aa: CASSLGGSGNQPQHF

d_gene: TRBD1
j_gene: TRBJ1-1
v_gene: TRBV6-5
abundance: once
CDR3aa: CASSYGQGVGNTEAFF

d_gene: -
j_gene: TRBJ2-7
v_gene: TRBV19
abundance: -
CDR3aa: CASSTAGWSYEQYF

d_gene: TRBD1
j_gene: TRBJ2-1
v_gene: TRBV5-1
abundance: -
CDR3aa: CASGQQGGDEQFF

d_gene: TRBD2
j_gene: TRBJ2-1
v_gene: TRBV11-2
abundance: -
CDR3aa: CASSLDPPSGGRNEQFF

d_gene: TRBD1
j_gene: TRBJ1-2
v_gene: TRBV11-2
abundance: -
CDR3aa: CASSSRPAGQGSGYTF

d_gene: -
j_gene: TRBJ1-4
v_gene: TRBV6-5
abundance: -
CDR3aa: CASSLQGSEKLFF

d_gene: -
j_gene: TRBJ2-5
v_gene: TRBV9
abundance: -
CDR3aa: CASSVAEGQETQYF

d_gene: -
j_gene: TRBJ1-5
v_gene: TRBV6-5
abundance: -
CDR3aa: CASRGTGLGQPQHF

d_gene: -
j_gene: TRBJ2-7
v_gene: TRBV10-2
abundance: -
CDR3aa: CASMQAWEQYF

d_gene: -
j_gene: TRBJ1-5
v_gene: TRBV3-1/TRBV3-2
abundance: few
CDR3aa: CASSGTGNQPQHF

d_gene: -
j_gene: TRBJ1-5
v_gene: TRBV14
abundance: -
CDR3aa: CASSQESFDWGNQPQHF

d_gene: TRBD2
j_gene: TRBJ2-7
v_gene: TRBV4-1
abundance: -
CDR3aa: CASSQRTSGRVYEQYF

d_gene: TRBD1
j_gene: TRBJ2-7
v_gene: TRBV5-6
abundance: -
CDR3aa: CASSWDRTYEQYF

d_gene: TRBD1
j_gene: TRBJ1-2
v_gene: TRBV28
abundance: many
CDR3aa: CASSTSSTGAYGYTF

d_gene: -
j_gene: TRBJ1-3
v_gene: TRBV4-1
abundance: -
CDR3aa: CASSQDGAGAGHSGNTIYF

d_gene: TRBD2
j_gene: TRBJ2-7
v_gene: TRBV24-1
abundance: -
CDR3aa: CATSDLTSGSGEQYF

d_gene: -
j_gene: TRBJ1-2
v_gene: TRBV24-1
abundance: -
CDR3aa: CATSKQGYGYTF

d_gene: -
j_gene: TRBJ2-2
v_gene: TRBV4-3
abundance: -
CDR3aa: CASSPSVVLNTGELFF

d_gene: -
j_gene: TRBJ2-7
v_gene: TRBV5-6
abundance: once
CDR3aa: CASSHSYYEQYF

d_gene: TRBD1
j_gene: TRBJ2-2
v_gene: TRBV27
abundance: -
CDR3aa: CASSHGQGPSGELFF

d_gene: TRBD1
j_gene: TRBJ1-1
v_gene: TRBV11-2
abundance: -
CDR3aa: CASTKTGIGPEAFF

d_gene: TRBD1
j_gene: TRBJ2-7
v_gene: TRBV2
abundance: few
CDR3aa: CASRAGGAYYEQYF

d_gene: -
j_gene: TRBJ2-7
v_gene: TRBV6-6
abundance: -
CDR3aa: CASSSLPGIEQYF

d_gene: -
j_gene: TRBJ2-2
v_gene: TRBV19
abundance: -
CDR3aa: CASQGSNGELFF

d_gene: TRBD1
j_gene: TRBJ1-3
v_gene: TRBV19
abundance: -
CDR3aa: CATRDRPNSGNTIYF

d_gene: -
j_gene: TRBJ1-4
v_gene: TRBV6-6
abundance: -
CDR3aa: CASSYSRGGTNEKLFF